The clone carrying this TCR beta chain turned up a few times. The PCR ran on 60 Vbeta and 13 Jbeta primers. Original processing notes: Per a later analysis, the number of unique TCR beta chains was around 79 million, of which 9 million to 14 million were shared. This table comes from immunoSEQ multiplex PCR, and its TCRdb copy is limited to in-frame clones, with some not included. The V and J calls and the clone size are those of that table, but D and trimming were determined from the DNA. The sample carries about 74,000 clones, approximately 70% recorded once. This entry belongs to a study of cytomegalovirus exposure and HLA in healthy donors. Trimming took 6 bases from V and 1 from J, leaving 6 bases between them. Germline loops: CDR1 SQVTM, CDR2 ANQGSEA. CDR3 length equals 11 residues.

The sequence came from a woman aged 40 to 50 in good health and CMV-seropositive. The chain recombines TRBV29-1 with TRBJ1-1; D is ambiguous. Sequencing was carried out using PBMCs. The CDR3 coding sequence is TGCAGCGTCACGGGGAACACTGAAGCTTTCTTT. Translated: CSVTGNTEAFF.